This entry concerns a single T cell receptor beta chain. No antigen is known for it. These data are taken from a study of T cell responses to AZD1222 COVID-19 vaccine. Overall study results and limits: Across the whole spike, CD4 TCRs peaked at regions 160-218 and 743-854. Spike-specific TCR breadth and depth grew following two AZD1222 doses.

With 4 bases clipped from V and 4 bases from J, the junction kept 1 base outside the gene matches. The CDR3 spans 13 residues. Germline CDR1 is MDHEN and CDR2 is SYDVKM. The data were produced by immunoSEQ multiplex PCR, yet TCRdb's version contains in-frame clones alone and is incomplete. This table holds 100,000 or so clones, 90% found once. The sample in question was peripheral blood, obtained on day 0 of AZD1222 vaccination. The gene calls are TRBV28 and TRBJ1-2, with 9 bases lining up with TRBD1. The clonotype was recovered from an adult in good health. As DNA, the CDR3 is TGTGCCAGCAGTTGGGACAGGGCCTATGGCTACACCTTC. Translation gives CASSWDRAYGYTF.